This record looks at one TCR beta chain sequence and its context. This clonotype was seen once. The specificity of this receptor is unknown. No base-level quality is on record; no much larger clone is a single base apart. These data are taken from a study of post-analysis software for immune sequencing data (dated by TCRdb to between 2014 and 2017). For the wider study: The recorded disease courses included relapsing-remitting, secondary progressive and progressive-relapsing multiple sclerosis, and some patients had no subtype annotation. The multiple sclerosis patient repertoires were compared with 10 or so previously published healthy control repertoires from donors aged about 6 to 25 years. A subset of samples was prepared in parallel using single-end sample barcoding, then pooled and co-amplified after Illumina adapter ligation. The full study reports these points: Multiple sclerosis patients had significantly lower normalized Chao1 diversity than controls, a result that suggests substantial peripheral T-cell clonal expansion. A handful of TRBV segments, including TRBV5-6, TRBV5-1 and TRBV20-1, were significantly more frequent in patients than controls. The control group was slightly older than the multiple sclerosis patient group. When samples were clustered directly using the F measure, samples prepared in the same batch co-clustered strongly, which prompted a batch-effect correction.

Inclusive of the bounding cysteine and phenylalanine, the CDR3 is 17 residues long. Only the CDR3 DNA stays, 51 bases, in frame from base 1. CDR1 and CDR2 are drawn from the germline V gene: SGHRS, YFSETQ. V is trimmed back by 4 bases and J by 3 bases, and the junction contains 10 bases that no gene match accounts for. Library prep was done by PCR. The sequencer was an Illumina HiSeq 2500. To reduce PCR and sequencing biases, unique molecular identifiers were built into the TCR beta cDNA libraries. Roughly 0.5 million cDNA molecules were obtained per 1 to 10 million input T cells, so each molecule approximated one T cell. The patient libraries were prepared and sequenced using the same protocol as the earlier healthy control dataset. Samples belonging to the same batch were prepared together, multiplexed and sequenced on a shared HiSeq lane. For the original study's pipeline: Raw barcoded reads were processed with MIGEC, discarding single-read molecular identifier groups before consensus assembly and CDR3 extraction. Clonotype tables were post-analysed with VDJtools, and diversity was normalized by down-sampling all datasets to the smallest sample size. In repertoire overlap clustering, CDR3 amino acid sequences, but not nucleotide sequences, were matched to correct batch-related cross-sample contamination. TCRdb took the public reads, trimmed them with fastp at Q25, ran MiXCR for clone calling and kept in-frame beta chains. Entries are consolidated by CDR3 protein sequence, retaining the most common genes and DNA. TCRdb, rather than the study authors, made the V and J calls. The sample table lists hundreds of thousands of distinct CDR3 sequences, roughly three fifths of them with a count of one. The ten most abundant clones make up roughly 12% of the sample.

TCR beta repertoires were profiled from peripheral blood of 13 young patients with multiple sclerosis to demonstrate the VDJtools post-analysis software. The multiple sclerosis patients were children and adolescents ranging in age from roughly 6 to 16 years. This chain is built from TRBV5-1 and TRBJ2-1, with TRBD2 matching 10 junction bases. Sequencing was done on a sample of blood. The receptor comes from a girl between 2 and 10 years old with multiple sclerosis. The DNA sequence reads TGCGCCAGCAGCCGAACCCTAGCGGGAGTCGACTACAATGAGCAGTTCTTC. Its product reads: CASSRTLAGVDYNEQFF.